This TCR beta chain was sequenced for a study of blood T cells in healthy people across ages. The authors ran a second PCR of roughly 6 to 12 cycles using a sample-barcoded 5' primer and a J-beta primer mix. TCRdb recomputed calls from the 5' RACE reads with MiXCR, one row per CDR3 protein. The table has 1,500,000 or so distinct CDR3 sequences, about 42% seen once. The length of the CDR3 is 17 residues. V shed 1 base and J 4 bases; nucleotides not matched to a gene: 10. Germline V gene lookup returns CDR1 MGHRA and CDR2 YSYEKL. Donors ranged from about 6 to 95 years old and were healthy Caucasians in Russia. Drawn from each donor were roughly 9.4 milliliters of peripheral blood.

What was sequenced was blood. The chain employs TRBV4-1 and TRBJ2-7; 10 bases line up with TRBD2. This sequence originates from a woman aged 18-29 years in good health. The CDR3 reads CASSQVASGRPTYEQYF. The CDR3 nucleotides read TGCGCCAGCAGCCAAGTGGCTAGCGGGAGACCAACGTACGAGCAGTACTTC.